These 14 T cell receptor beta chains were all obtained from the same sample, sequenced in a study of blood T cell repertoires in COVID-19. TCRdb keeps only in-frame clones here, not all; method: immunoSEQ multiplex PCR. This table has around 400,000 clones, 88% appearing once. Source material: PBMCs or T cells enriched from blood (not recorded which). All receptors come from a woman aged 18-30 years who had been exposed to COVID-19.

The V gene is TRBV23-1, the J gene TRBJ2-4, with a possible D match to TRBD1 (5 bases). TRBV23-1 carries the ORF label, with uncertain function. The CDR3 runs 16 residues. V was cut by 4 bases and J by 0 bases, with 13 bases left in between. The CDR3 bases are TGCGCCAGCAGTCTGGGAAAGGGGCTAGCCAAAAACATTCAGTACTTC. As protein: CASSLGKGLAKNIQYF.

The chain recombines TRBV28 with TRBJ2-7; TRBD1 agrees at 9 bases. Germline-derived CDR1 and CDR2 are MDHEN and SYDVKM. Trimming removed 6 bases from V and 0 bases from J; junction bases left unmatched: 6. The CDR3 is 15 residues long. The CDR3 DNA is TGTGCCAGCAGCCCTAGGGGACAGGGCTCCTACGAGCAGTACTTC. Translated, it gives CASSPRGQGSYEQYF.

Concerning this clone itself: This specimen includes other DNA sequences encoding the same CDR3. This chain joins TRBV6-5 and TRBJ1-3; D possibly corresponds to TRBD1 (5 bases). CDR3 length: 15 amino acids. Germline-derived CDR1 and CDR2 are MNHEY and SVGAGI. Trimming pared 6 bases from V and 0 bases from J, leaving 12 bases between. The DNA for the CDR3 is TGTGCCAGCAGCCTCGACAGATTCTCTGGAAACACCATATATTTT. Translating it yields CASSLDRFSGNTIYF.

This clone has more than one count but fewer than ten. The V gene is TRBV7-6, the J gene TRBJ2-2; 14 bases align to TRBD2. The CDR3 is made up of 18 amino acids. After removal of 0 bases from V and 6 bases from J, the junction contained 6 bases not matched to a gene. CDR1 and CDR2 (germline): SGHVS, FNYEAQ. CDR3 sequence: CASSLAGGTSGSSGELFF. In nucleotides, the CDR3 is TGTGCCAGCAGCTTAGCAGGCGGGACTAGCGGGAGCTCCGGGGAGCTGTTTTTT.

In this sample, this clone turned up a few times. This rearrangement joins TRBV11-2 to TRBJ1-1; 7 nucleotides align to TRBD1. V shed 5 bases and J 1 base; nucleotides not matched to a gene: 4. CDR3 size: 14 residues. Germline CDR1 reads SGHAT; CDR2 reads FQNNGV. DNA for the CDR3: TGTGCCAGCAGCCGACAGGGAGGGAACACTGAAGCTTTCTTT. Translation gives CASSRQGGNTEAFF.

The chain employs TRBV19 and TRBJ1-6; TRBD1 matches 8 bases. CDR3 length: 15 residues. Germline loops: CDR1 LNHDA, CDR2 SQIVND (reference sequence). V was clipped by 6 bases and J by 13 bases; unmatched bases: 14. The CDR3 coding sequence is TGTGCCAGTAGCAGGACAGGGTCTGGAAGCGAGCCCCTCCACTTT. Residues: CASSRTGSGSEPLHF.

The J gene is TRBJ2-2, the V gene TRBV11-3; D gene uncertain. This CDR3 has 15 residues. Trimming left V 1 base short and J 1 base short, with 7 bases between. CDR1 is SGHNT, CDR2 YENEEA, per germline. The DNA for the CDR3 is TGTGCCAGCAGCTTAGGAGGCAGGAACACCGGGGAGCTGTTTTTT. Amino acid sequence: CASSLGGRNTGELFF.

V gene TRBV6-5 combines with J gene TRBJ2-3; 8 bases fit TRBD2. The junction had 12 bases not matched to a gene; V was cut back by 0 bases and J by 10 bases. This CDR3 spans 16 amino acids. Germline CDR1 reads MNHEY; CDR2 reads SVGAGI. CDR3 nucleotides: TGTGCCAGCAGTTACTCCCTTACGGGGGGGACCGGGGCGCAGTATTTT. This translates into CASSYSLTGGTGAQYF.

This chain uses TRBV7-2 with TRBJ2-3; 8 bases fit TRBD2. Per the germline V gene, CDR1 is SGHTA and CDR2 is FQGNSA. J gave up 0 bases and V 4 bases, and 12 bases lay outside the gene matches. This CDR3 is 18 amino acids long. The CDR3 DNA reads TGTGCCAGCAGCTCAAGTAGAGCTAGCGGGCCGAGCACAGATACGCAGTATTTT. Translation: CASSSSRASGPSTDTQYF.

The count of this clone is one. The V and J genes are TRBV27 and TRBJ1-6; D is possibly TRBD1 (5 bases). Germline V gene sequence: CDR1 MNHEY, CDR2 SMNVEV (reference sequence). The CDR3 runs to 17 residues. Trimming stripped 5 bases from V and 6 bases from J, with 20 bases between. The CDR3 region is CASSPNLPTVTNSPLHF. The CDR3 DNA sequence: TGTGCCAGCAGTCCAAACCTCCCGACAGTCACTAATTCACCCCTCCACTTT.

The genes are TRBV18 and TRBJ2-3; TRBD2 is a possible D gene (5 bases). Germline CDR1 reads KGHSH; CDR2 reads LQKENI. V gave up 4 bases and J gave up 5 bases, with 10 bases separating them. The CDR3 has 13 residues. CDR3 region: CASSLRAEDTQYF. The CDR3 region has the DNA TGTGCCAGCTCACTGCGGGCAGAAGATACGCAGTATTTT.

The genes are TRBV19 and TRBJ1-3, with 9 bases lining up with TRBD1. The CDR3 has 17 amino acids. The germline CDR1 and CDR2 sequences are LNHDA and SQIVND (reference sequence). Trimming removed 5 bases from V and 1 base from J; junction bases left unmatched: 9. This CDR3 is CASSAYRDRVSGNTIYF. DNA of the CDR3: TGTGCCAGTAGTGCATACCGGGACAGGGTTTCTGGAAACACCATATATTTT. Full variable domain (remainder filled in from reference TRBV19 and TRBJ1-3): DGGITQSPKYLFRKEGQNVTLSCEQNLNHDAMYWYRQDPGQGLRLIYYSQIVNDFQKGDIAEGYSVSREKKESFPLTVTSAQKNPTAFYLCASSAYRDRVSGNTIYFGEGSWLTVV.

The CDR3 reads CASSREAVAETQYF. The CDR3 DNA reads as TGTGCCAGCAGCCGGGAAGCCGTAGCGGAGACCCAGTACTTC. The rearrangement joins TRBV2 to TRBJ2-5, with D possibly TRBD2 on 5 matching bases. This CDR3 has 14 residues. Trimming removed 6 bases at V and 5 bases at J, with 16 bases between. CDR1 and CDR2 from the germline V gene are SNHLY and FYNNEI.

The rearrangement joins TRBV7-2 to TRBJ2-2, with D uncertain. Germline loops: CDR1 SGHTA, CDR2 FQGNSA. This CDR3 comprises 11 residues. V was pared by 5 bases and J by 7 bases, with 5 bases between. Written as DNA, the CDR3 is TGTGCCAGCAGCCAGGTCGGGGAGCTGTTTTTT. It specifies CASSQVGELFF.